These 2 T cell receptor beta chains share one sample of origin, sequenced in a study of T-cell memory formation after mild COVID-19. Using its own MiXCR run on the 5' RACE reads, TCRdb lists one record per CDR3 protein. The table has fewer than 450,000 distinct CDR3 sequences, more than 20% seen once. Material: PBMCs or a T cell subset sorted from them (not recorded which). These receptor sequences come from an adult woman who had mild COVID-19 (a few samples of this study predate the infection). Cell type and time point are not known.

This clonotype has just a few counts. V is TRBV25-1 and J is TRBJ2-1, with D unresolved. Trimming took 2 bases from V and 6 from J, leaving 5 bases between them. The CDR3 is made up of 12 amino acids. Germline CDR1 MGHDK, CDR2 SYGVNS. The CDR3 is CASSEESNEQFF. The CDR3 DNA is TGTGCCAGCAGTGAAGAATCCAATGAGCAGTTCTTC.

In its sample, this clonotype was seen a few times. The chain is built from TRBV27 and TRBJ1-2; 7 nucleotides match TRBD1. The CDR3 has 17 residues. With V trimmed by 0 bases and J by 1 base, 8 bases remained unmatched. CDR1 is MNHEY and CDR2 is SMNVEV in the germline V gene (reference sequence). The CDR3 bases are TGTGCCAGCAGTTTATCAAGGACAGGTGTATATAACTATGGCTACACCTTC. It yields the protein CASSLSRTGVYNYGYTF.